The 23 T cell receptor beta chains below come from one sample, sequenced in a study of shared clonotypes between healthy human individuals. Assay used: immunoSEQ multiplex PCR; TCRdb lists only in-frame clones, some missing. The table includes about 590,000 clones, about 95% detected once. As defined, naive CD8 cells were CD45RO-negative and positively selected for CCR7, with terminally differentiated effector memory CD45RA+ cells excluded. Source material: naive CD8+ T cells sorted from blood. These TCRs come from a woman aged 25-40 years in good health.

The rearrangement uses TRBV15 and TRBJ1-1; no reliable D call. The length of the CDR3 is 17 residues. Trimming took 0 bases from V and 1 from J, leaving 15 bases between them. Germline CDR1 reads LNHNV; CDR2 reads YYDKDF (reference sequence). This CDR3 reads CATSRDRLGVGNTEAFF. The CDR3 nucleotides read TGTGCCACCAGCAGAGATCGCCTCGGGGTCGGGAACACTGAAGCTTTCTTT.

This rearrangement joins TRBV7-8 to TRBJ2-5; 9 bases agree with TRBD1. Unmatched junction bases numbered 10, after V lost 5 bases and J lost 3 bases. This CDR3 has 16 amino acids. Germline CDR1 reads SGHVS; CDR2 reads FQNEAQ. The CDR3 sequence: CASSTTLDRGEETQYF. CDR3 in DNA: TGTGCCAGCAGCACCACATTGGACAGGGGTGAAGAGACCCAGTACTTC.

This chain joins TRBV2 and TRBJ1-6, with a weak D call TRBD1 (5 bases). The CDR3 consists of 13 residues. Between the trimmed V and J ends, which lost 1 base and 9 bases, there was a span of 7 bases. Germline values: CDR1 SNHLY, CDR2 FYNNEI. The CDR3 region has the DNA TGTGCCAGCAGTGAAGAGGGGCTTTCACCCCTCCACTTT. Residues: CASSEEGLSPLHF. The full variable domain, in which reference TRBV2 and TRBJ1-6 provide the parts outside the CDR3, is EPEVTQTPSHQVTQMGQEVILRCVPISNHLYFYWYRQILGQKVEFLVSFYNNEISEKSEIFDDQFSVERPDGSNFTLKIRSTKLEDSAMYFCASSEEGLSPLHFGNGTRLTVT.

This clone was observed once. V gene TRBV5-6 combines with J gene TRBJ2-7; 8 positions agree with TRBD1. The junction had 7 bases not matched to a gene; V was cut back by 4 bases and J by 4 bases. CDR3 length: 14 residues. CDR1 and CDR2 (germline): SGHDT, YYEEEE. CDR3 residues: CASSQDRAGYEQYF. The DNA of the CDR3 is TGTGCCAGCAGCCAGGACAGGGCAGGGTACGAGCAGTACTTC.

CDR3 protein: CASSLAREWTGELFF. Written as DNA, the CDR3 is TGTGCCAGCAGCTTAGCGCGGGAATGGACCGGGGAGCTGTTTTTT. The chain joins TRBV13 to TRBJ2-2; a weak D match, TRBD2 (6 bases). From germline, CDR1 is PRHDT and CDR2 FYEKMQ (reference sequence). The CDR3 is made up of 15 amino acids. Deletions cut 1 base from V and 5 bases from J, with 11 bases between.

The CDR3 DNA reads as TGTGCCAGCAGCTTGGGGGCGGGATTAACGGAGACCCAGTACTTC. It is translated as CASSLGAGLTETQYF. V and J are TRBV5-5 and TRBJ2-5; possibly TRBD2 for D (6 bases). Trimming pared 0 bases from V and 5 bases from J, leaving 14 bases between. The CDR3 is 15 residues long. Germline V gene lookup returns CDR1 SGHKS and CDR2 YYEKEE (reference sequence).

V gene TRBV7-9 combines with J gene TRBJ1-1; D is perhaps TRBD1 (5 bases). Trimming took off 5 bases at V and 0 bases at J, with 10 bases between the two ends. The length of the CDR3 is 14 residues. Per the germline V gene, CDR1 is SEHNR and CDR2 is FQNEAQ (reference sequence). This chain's CDR3 is CASSPTVMNTEAFF. The CDR3 DNA reads TGTGCCAGCAGCCCGACAGTTATGAACACTGAAGCTTTCTTT.

The chain combines TRBV4-1 with TRBJ2-1, with 8 bases lining up with TRBD1. Germline trimming cut 5 bases from V and 5 bases from J; bases unmatched to any gene: 14. Per the germline V gene, CDR1 is MGHRA and CDR2 is YSYEKL. This CDR3 is built from 17 residues. The CDR3 bases are TGCGCCAGCAGCAGCGGACAGGGACGAGCGTGGCACAATGAGCAGTTCTTC. Translated, it gives CASSSGQGRAWHNEQFF.

The chain carries TRBV27 and TRBJ2-1; D is possibly TRBD1 (5 bases). This CDR3 comprises 15 residues. Germline V gene sequence: CDR1 MNHEY, CDR2 SMNVEV (reference sequence). V lost 6 bases and J lost 0, with 12 bases in between. CDR3 sequence (DNA): TGTGCCAGCAGCTTACAGGAGAGCTCCTACAATGAGCAGTTCTTC. Its translation: CASSLQESSYNEQFF.

The chain has TRBV28 and TRBJ2-7; TRBD1 matches at 7 bases. Germline CDR1 and CDR2: MDHEN and SYDVKM. The CDR3 length is 12 residues. V dropped 5 bases and J dropped 5; count of bases not matched to a gene: 3. CDR3 residues: CASSLDRDEQYF. CDR3 in DNA: TGTGCCAGCAGTCTAGACAGGGACGAGCAGTACTTC.

The chain employs TRBV7-9 and TRBJ1-2; TRBD1 is a possible D gene (6 bases). V lost 5 bases to trimming and J lost 7 bases, with 20 bases between them. Germline V CDR1 and CDR2: SEHNR, FQNEAQ (reference sequence). The CDR3 length is 15 residues. CDR3 amino acids: CASSQWDTRAGGYTF. DNA for the CDR3: TGTGCCAGCAGCCAATGGGACACTCGGGCTGGTGGCTACACCTTC.

This clone came up once. The V gene is TRBV7-2, the J gene TRBJ2-7; D could derive from TRBD1 or TRBD2 (5 bases each). Germline CDR1 reads SGHTA; CDR2 reads FQGNSA. The CDR3 totals 16 residues. Trimming removed 5 bases at V and 1 base at J, with 18 bases between. CDR3 nucleotide sequence: TGTGCCAGCAGCCTTGGACTCACTGGGGGTTCCTACGAGCAGTACTTC. This sequence encodes CASSLGLTGGSYEQYF.

The chain recombines TRBV27 with TRBJ2-3; the D gene is possibly TRBD2 (5 bases). CDR3 length equals 15 residues. Germline CDR1 and CDR2: MNHEY and SMNVEV (reference sequence). Trimming took off 2 bases at V and 0 bases at J, with 9 bases between the two ends. The chain's CDR3 is CASSLEGASTDTQYF. The CDR3 DNA is TGTGCCAGCAGTTTAGAGGGTGCTAGCACAGATACGCAGTATTTT.

This clone came up once. The rearrangement joins TRBV6-1 to TRBJ2-5, with D perhaps assigned TRBD1 or TRBD2 (5 bases each). The germline V gene has CDR1 MNHNS and CDR2 SASEGT. V lost 0 bases and J 4 bases, leaving 6 bases between the germline ends. This CDR3 is built from 13 residues. CDR3: CASSEARGETQYF. CDR3 nucleotide sequence: TGTGCCAGCAGTGAAGCGAGGGGAGAGACCCAGTACTTC.

The CDR3 nucleotides are TGTGCCAGCAGTTGGGGGGGGACGGTTCAAGAGACCCAGTACTTC. This codes for CASSWGGTVQETQYF. The gene calls are TRBV28 and TRBJ2-5; 7 bases match TRBD2. V gave up 4 bases and J gave up 2 bases; unmatched junction bases: 7. The CDR3 contains 15 residues. The germline CDR1 and CDR2 sequences are MDHEN and SYDVKM.

The rearrangement links TRBV4-2 to TRBJ2-1; a weak D match, TRBD1 (7 bases). The germline V and J ends were trimmed by 5 bases and 9 bases, with 17 bases remaining between them. Germline lookup yields CDR1 LGHNA and CDR2 YNFKEQ. The CDR3 length is 14 residues. In DNA form, the CDR3 reads TGTGCCAGCAGCGGTCCAGGGGGAGGATTTGAGCAGTTCTTC. It encodes CASSGPGGGFEQFF.

Comment on this clone: The sample contains more than one DNA sequence encoding this CDR3. The chain combines TRBV19 with TRBJ2-5; D unresolved. Trimming stripped 5 bases from V and 3 bases from J, with 10 bases between. The CDR3 contains 13 residues. The germline gives CDR1 LNHDA, CDR2 SQIVND (reference sequence). DNA of the CDR3: TGTGCCAGTAGTCCGGACCTGGAAGAGACCCAGTACTTC. Protein product: CASSPDLEETQYF.

Notes on this clone: Other DNA sequences in the sample encode the same CDR3. V usage is TRBV7-9 and J usage is TRBJ2-7, with D unclear. V dropped 1 base and J dropped 6 bases, with 4 bases sitting between them. CDR1 and CDR2 from the germline V gene are SEHNR and FQNEAQ (reference sequence). The CDR3 has 11 residues. As DNA, the CDR3 is TGTGCCAGCAGCTTAGTGGGCGAGCAGTACTTC. It encodes CASSLVGEQYF.

The rearrangement links TRBV5-8 to TRBJ2-6; TRBD1 matches at 8 bases. V gave up 4 bases and J gave up 2 bases; unmatched junction bases: 8. The CDR3 has 17 amino acids. CDR1 and CDR2 from the germline V gene are SGHTS and YDEGEE. The CDR3 DNA follows: TGTGCCAGCAGCCCGGACACAGGGGGTCCTGGGGCCAACGTCCTGACTTTC. It specifies CASSPDTGGPGANVLTF.

CDR3 nucleotide sequence: TGTGCCAGCAGCCCAGTCGCGGGAAGCTTGAACACTGAAGCTTTCTTT. This sequence encodes CASSPVAGSLNTEAFF. V is TRBV11-1 and J is TRBJ1-1; D uncertain. The V and J ends lost 5 bases and 0 bases respectively, with 16 bases between them. Looked up from germline, CDR1 is SGHAT and CDR2 is FQDESV (reference sequence). This CDR3 spans 16 amino acids.

As regards this clone: The same CDR3 also results from other DNA sequences found in this sample. The chain combines TRBV19 with TRBJ1-1; TRBD1 matches 8 bases. V shed 4 bases and J 5 bases; nucleotides not matched to a gene: 3. This CDR3 region has 13 residues. The germline gives CDR1 LNHDA, CDR2 SQIVND (reference sequence). The CDR3 sequence: CASSTGGGTEAFF. The DNA of the CDR3 is TGTGCCAGTAGTACAGGGGGCGGAACTGAAGCTTTCTTT.

This sequence joins TRBV2 and TRBJ1-4; the D is unclear. The germline V gene encodes CDR1 SNHLY and CDR2 FYNNEI. Trimming took off 7 bases at V and 8 bases at J, with 11 bases between the two ends. This CDR3 is 12 amino acids long. CDR3 DNA: TGTGCCAGCACCCCATTGGAAGAAAAACTGTTTTTT. It specifies CASTPLEEKLFF.

The chain couples TRBV19 to TRBJ1-1; 8 nucleotides line up with TRBD1. Trimming at V came to 5 bases and at J to 4 bases, leaving 9 bases not matched to a gene. The CDR3 length is 15 residues. Per the germline V gene, CDR1 is LNHDA and CDR2 is SQIVND (reference sequence). The CDR3 DNA is TGTGCCAGTAGTCCACGGACAGGGCTTGGCACTGAAGCTTTCTTT. This encodes CASSPRTGLGTEAFF.